The entry below gives a single T cell receptor beta chain sequence along with its context. Produced via immunoSEQ multiplex PCR; TCRdb's table is partial and in-frame only. The sample holds some 53,000 clones, about 86% seen once. The sample originates from a study of T cells after posttransplantation cyclophosphamide. This CDR3 contains 15 residues. V shed 0 bases, J shed 14 bases, and the junction held 7 bases outside the gene matches. Germline assignment: CDR1 LGHNA and CDR2 YSLEER. The specimen sequenced was PBMCs. The TCR sequence derives from a man aged 30-40 years with a blood cancer, CMV-positive, and with a related stem cell donor. This chain links TRBV4-3 with TRBJ1-6; 10 bases agree with TRBD1. CDR3 in DNA: TGCGCCAGCAGCCAAGATGGGACAGGGGAGGTAGCCCTCCACTTT. Its protein is CASSQDGTGEVALHF.